Presented here are 30 T cell receptor beta chains from one specimen sequenced in a study of human thymus T cells. Some clones are missing from TCRdb's copy, which holds only in-frame ones; the method was immunoSEQ multiplex PCR. This table has about 130,000 clones, around 94% appearing once. The thymus was resected at corrective cardiac surgery. The sequenced sample consisted of thymus tissue. The source is a boy under three years old with a congenital heart defect but otherwise immunologically healthy.

The rearrangement uses TRBV7-3 and TRBJ2-3; tentatively, D is TRBD2 (5 bases). The CDR3 spans 15 residues. Trimming cost V 3 bases and J 1 base, with 11 bases left between them. Germline assignment: CDR1 SGHTA and CDR2 FQGTGA. Here the CDR3 reads CASSFGTAGTDTQYF. DNA for the CDR3: TGTGCCAGCAGCTTCGGTACAGCGGGCACAGATACGCAGTATTTT.

This chain joins TRBV10-1 and TRBJ2-3; D is possibly TRBD1 or TRBD2 (5 bases each). In germline, CDR1 is WNHNN, CDR2 SYGVQD (reference sequence). The CDR3 covers 14 residues. The V end was cut by 3 bases, the J end by 10 bases, with 17 bases between. Written as DNA, the CDR3 is TGCGCCAGCAGTGACCCAGGGACCTCAGGCGCGCAGTATTTT. Translation gives CASSDPGTSGAQYF.

The chain links TRBV12-5 to TRBJ2-5; no definite D call. Looked up from germline, CDR1 is LGHNT and CDR2 is FRNRAP. CDR3 size: 18 residues. V lost 0 bases to trimming and J lost 1 base, with 18 bases between them. The CDR3 DNA sequence: TGTGCTAGTGGTTTGGTCGAACGTTCCAGGAACTCCCAAGAGACCCAGTACTTC. Amino acids: CASGLVERSRNSQETQYF.

This clone was recorded only once. The chain couples TRBV6-5 to TRBJ2-1; tentatively, D is TRBD2 (5 bases). V dropped 6 bases and J dropped 10 bases, with 19 bases sitting between them. Germline CDR1 reads MNHEY; CDR2 reads SVGAGI. CDR3 size: 14 residues. The CDR3, as DNA: TGTGCCAGCAGAACGGGGAAACCTTCGGGGGAGCAGTTCTTC. It specifies CASRTGKPSGEQFF.

The chain has TRBV18 and TRBJ1-2; perhaps TRBD1 as D (6 bases). V lost 3 bases, J lost 4 bases, and 9 bases lay in between. The germline gives CDR1 KGHSH, CDR2 LQKENI. The length of the CDR3 is 13 residues. The DNA of the CDR3 is TGTGCCAGCTCACCCCCGGACAGCTATGGCTACACCTTC. Its translation is CASSPPDSYGYTF.

This rearrangement joins TRBV28 to TRBJ1-5; D is undetermined. CDR1 and CDR2 (germline): MDHEN, SYDVKM. The V end lost 10 bases, the J end lost 0 bases, and 16 bases lay between the germline ends. The CDR3 consists of 15 residues. For the CDR3, the DNA is TGTGCCACCACCCGCGGAGGGTATAGCAATCAGCCCCAGCATTTT. This codes for CATTRGGYSNQPQHF.

DNA for the CDR3: TGTGCCAGCAGCTTTAGAGGGACAGGGGGTGAGGCTAACTATGGCTACACCTTC. It yields the protein CASSFRGTGGEANYGYTF. The chain joins TRBV9 to TRBJ1-2; TRBD1 agrees at 11 bases. The CDR3 is 18 amino acids. The germline V gene encodes CDR1 SGDLS and CDR2 YYNGEE. V gave up 4 bases and J gave up 0 bases; unmatched junction bases: 11.

This clone was found once. The J gene is TRBJ1-2, the V gene TRBV7-9, with D unresolved. Germline values: CDR1 SEHNR, CDR2 FQNEAQ (reference sequence). The length of the CDR3 is 14 residues. V was clipped by 5 bases and J by 4 bases, with 14 bases between them. CDR3 residues: CASSNAQRSYGYTF. The CDR3 region has the DNA TGTGCCAGCAGCAACGCACAGAGGTCCTATGGCTACACCTTC.

CDR3 in DNA: TGCGCCAGCAGCTTGGCCGTAGCGGGGGGCCGGGAGACCCAGTACTTC. Amino acid sequence: CASSLAVAGGRETQYF. The gene calls are TRBV5-1 and TRBJ2-5; TRBD2 agrees at 10 bases. The CDR3 spans 16 residues. The V gene's germline CDR1 is SGHRS and CDR2 YFSETQ. Germline trimming cut 0 bases from V and 5 bases from J; bases unmatched to any gene: 7.

The chain joins TRBV5-6 to TRBJ2-3; 10 bases match TRBD2. The CDR3 has 15 amino acids. Per germline, CDR1 SGHDT and CDR2 YYEEEE. J lost 2 bases, V lost 2 bases, and 2 bases had no gene match. The CDR3 region has the DNA TGTGCCAGCAGCTTCGGACTAGCGGCCACAGATACGCAGTATTTT. Its translation: CASSFGLAATDTQYF.

The J gene is TRBJ2-7, the V gene TRBV11-2; no firm D call. With 0 bases removed from V and 6 bases from J, the gap between germline ends came to 0 bases. Germline V lookup: CDR1 SGHAT, CDR2 FQNNGV. The CDR3 consists of 10 residues. The CDR3 DNA reads TGTGCCAGCAGCTTAGACGAGCAGTACTTC. It codes for CASSLDEQYF.

The genes are TRBV5-8 and TRBJ1-6, with D unclear. Germline CDR1 SGHTS, CDR2 YDEGEE. This CDR3 has 15 residues. Trimming pared 4 bases from V and 9 bases from J, leaving 17 bases between. The CDR3 sequence: CASSAWTPKGSPLHF. The CDR3 nucleotides are TGTGCCAGCAGCGCCTGGACCCCGAAGGGTTCACCCCTCCACTTT.

The chain links TRBV2 to TRBJ2-5; D remains unclear. Trimming stripped 5 bases from V and 1 base from J, with 11 bases between. CDR3 size: 14 residues. Germline CDR1 SNHLY, CDR2 FYNNEI. The CDR3 coding sequence is TGTGCCAGCAGTTCTGGACCGCTCCAAGAGACCCAGTACTTC. Translating gives CASSSGPLQETQYF.

This sequence joins TRBV28 and TRBJ1-6; no definite D call. The V end lost 9 bases, the J end lost 2 bases, and 11 bases lay between the germline ends. Germline V gene lookup returns CDR1 MDHEN and CDR2 SYDVKM. The length of the CDR3 is 14 residues. The CDR3 sequence is CASNRDPYNSPLHF. DNA of the CDR3: TGTGCCAGTAACCGGGATCCCTATAATTCACCCCTCCACTTT.

For the CDR3, the DNA is TGCGCCAGCAGCCGGGGGACTAGCGGGGAATACGAGCAGTACTTC. Translating gives CASSRGTSGEYEQYF. The chain employs TRBV5-1 and TRBJ2-7; 13 bases map to TRBD2. The CDR3 is made up of 15 amino acids. After removal of 4 bases from V and 4 bases from J, the junction contained 5 bases not matched to a gene. Germline values: CDR1 SGHRS, CDR2 YFSETQ.

The rearrangement links TRBV5-6 to TRBJ2-3, with 8 bases that match TRBD2. The CDR3 contains 18 residues. The V gene end was trimmed by 3 bases and the J gene end by 3 bases; junction bases not matched to a gene: 15. The V gene's germline CDR1 is SGHDT and CDR2 YYEEEE. CDR3 DNA: TGTGCCAGCAGCTGCCTGACGCGGGGGGCGTTTGGGACAGATACGCAGTATTTT. It yields the protein CASSCLTRGAFGTDTQYF.

The chain uses TRBV28 and TRBJ1-2; unclear D gene. Per germline, CDR1 MDHEN and CDR2 SYDVKM. This CDR3 contains 13 residues. Trimming took off 3 bases at V and 8 bases at J, with 13 bases between the two ends. The CDR3 loop reads CASSLGFGGGYTF. The CDR3 coding sequence is TGTGCCAGCAGTTTGGGCTTTGGAGGGGGCTACACCTTC.

The chain links TRBV5-6 to TRBJ1-1, with D hard to call. V was pared by 1 base and J by 3 bases, with 16 bases between. The CDR3 has 16 amino acids. Looked up from germline, CDR1 is SGHDT and CDR2 is YYEEEE. CDR3 region: CASSLSTGPRDTEAFF. CDR3 sequence (DNA): TGTGCCAGCAGCTTGTCGACGGGTCCTAGGGACACTGAAGCTTTCTTT.

The rearrangement uses TRBV6-5 and TRBJ2-7; 7 bases agree with TRBD1. Germline values: CDR1 MNHEY, CDR2 SVGAGI. Trimming cost V 8 bases and J 6 bases; bases outside gene matches: 4. CDR3 length: 11 residues. CDR3 nucleotides: TGTGCCAGCCGACAGGGTAGCGAGCAGTACTTC. It yields the protein CASRQGSEQYF.

The CDR3 region is CASSLPQPAHNSPLHF. The CDR3 DNA reads TGCGCCAGCAGCCTCCCCCAGCCGGCACATAATTCACCCCTCCACTTT. The V and J genes are TRBV5-1 and TRBJ1-6; no clear D. The CDR3 totals 16 residues. Germline V gene lookup returns CDR1 SGHRS and CDR2 YFSETQ. V lost 4 bases and J 5 bases, leaving 16 bases between the germline ends.

The chain joins TRBV7-9 to TRBJ1-2; D not certain. The germline CDR1 and CDR2 sequences are SEHNR and FQNEAQ (reference sequence). The V and J ends lost 2 bases and 1 base respectively, with 8 bases between them. The CDR3 is 14 amino acids. This CDR3 is CASSLNALNYGYTF. CDR3 sequence (DNA): TGTGCCAGCAGCTTAAACGCACTTAACTATGGCTACACCTTC.

The rearrangement links TRBV5-1 to TRBJ2-2; a weak D match, TRBD2 (6 bases). The V and J ends lost 1 base and 0 bases respectively, with 16 bases between them. The CDR3 spans 18 residues. From germline, CDR1 is SGHRS and CDR2 YFSETQ. In nucleotides, the CDR3 is TGCGCCAGCAGCTTGTGCCTCGGGGGTGAAACGAACACCGGGGAGCTGTTTTTT. Its translation: CASSLCLGGETNTGELFF.

The V gene is TRBV7-9, the J gene TRBJ1-3; TRBD1 is a possible D gene (5 bases). Germline CDR1 reads SEHNR; CDR2 reads FQNEAQ (reference sequence). The CDR3 runs to 14 residues. Trimming pared 6 bases from V and 5 bases from J, leaving 14 bases between. The CDR3 nucleotides are TGTGCCAGCAGTCTCCGGGACTCACGAAACACCATATATTTT. The encoded protein is CASSLRDSRNTIYF.

The V gene is TRBV14, the J gene TRBJ1-2, with no clear D. Looked up from germline, CDR1 is SGHDN and CDR2 is FVKESK. CDR3 length equals 13 residues. V gave up 6 bases and J gave up 2 bases, with 10 bases separating them. CDR3 sequence (DNA): TGTGCCAGCAGAGGACCTGGGAACTATGGCTACACCTTC. Translation: CASRGPGNYGYTF. The full variable domain, in which reference TRBV14 and TRBJ1-2 provide the parts outside the CDR3, is EAGVTQFPSHSVIEKGQTVTLRCDPISGHDNLYWYRRVMGKEIKFLLHFVKESKQDESGMPNNRFLAERTGGTYSTLKVQPAELEDSGVYFCASRGPGNYGYTFGSGTRLTVV.

The chain employs TRBV2 and TRBJ2-3, with D possibly matching TRBD2 (5 bases). The germline V and J ends were trimmed by 10 bases and 3 bases, with 20 bases remaining between them. The CDR3 is 15 residues long. CDR1 and CDR2 (germline): SNHLY, FYNNEI. The CDR3 bases are TGTGCCACCAATTCGTTCCTAGAGCGGACAGATACGCAGTATTTT. It translates to CATNSFLERTDTQYF.

The J gene is TRBJ2-5, the V gene TRBV7-3, with 7 bases fitting TRBD2. The CDR3 runs 11 residues. Germline CDR1 and CDR2: SGHTA and FQGTGA. With 7 bases clipped from V and 10 bases from J, the junction kept 6 bases outside the gene matches. CDR3 nucleotide sequence: TGTGCCAGCACTTTGACGGGAGGCCAGTACTTC. As protein: CASTLTGGQYF.

The chain employs TRBV9 and TRBJ1-2; 10 bases align to TRBD1. The trim removed 3 bases at V and 2 bases at J, leaving 4 bases unmatched. Per germline, CDR1 SGDLS and CDR2 YYNGEE. The CDR3 contains 15 residues. CDR3 region: CASSADRGPNYGYTF. CDR3 DNA sequence: TGTGCCAGCAGCGCCGACAGGGGGCCGAACTATGGCTACACCTTC.

The chain combines TRBV4-1 with TRBJ2-7; D ambiguous. Germline loops: CDR1 MGHRA, CDR2 YSYEKL. This CDR3 comprises 13 residues. Trimming removed 1 base from V and 2 bases from J, with 6 bases in between. This CDR3 is CASSQGEAYEQYF. The CDR3 DNA reads as TGCGCCAGCAGCCAAGGTGAAGCCTACGAGCAGTACTTC.

This chain joins TRBV7-3 and TRBJ1-3; D is unclear. The CDR3 loop spans 12 amino acids. Trimming removed 0 bases at V and 3 bases at J, with 0 bases between. Germline V gene sequence: CDR1 SGHTA, CDR2 FQGTGA. The CDR3 DNA is TGTGCCAGCAGCTTAACTGGAAACACCATATATTTT. Encoded protein: CASSLTGNTIYF.

The rearrangement links TRBV5-6 to TRBJ2-7; the match to TRBD2 covers 12 bases. Trimming cost V 4 bases and J 7 bases; bases outside gene matches: 6. CDR1 SGHDT and CDR2 YYEEEE come from the germline V gene. The CDR3 is 14 amino acids. The CDR3: CASSRTGTSGEQYF. CDR3 coding DNA: TGTGCCAGCAGCCGAACAGGGACTAGCGGGGAGCAGTACTTC.